These 27 T cell receptor beta chains were all obtained from the same sample, sequenced in a study of regulatory T cells in long-lasting Graves disease. The time point is: persistent/refractory GD, antithyroid drugs over 5 years with positive TRAb. The TCR library was made from RNA that had been extracted from PBMCs in TRIzol. To make TCR beta libraries, researchers used iRepertoire HTBI primers and Arm-PCR of CDR3 regions. TCRdb passed the multiplex PCR reads through MiXCR, listing each CDR3 protein once. The data hold roughly 700,000 distinct CDR3 sequences, with 30% observed a single time. Sequenced here: peripheral blood mononuclear cells (PBMCs), sampled when the disease was refractory, from a patient treated with antithyroid drugs. These receptors all come from a female donor with Graves disease.

This rearrangement joins TRBV7-9 to TRBJ2-7; maybe TRBD2 (5 bases). With 0 bases removed from V and 5 bases from J, the gap between germline ends came to 14 bases. The CDR3 spans 15 residues. The germline CDR1 and CDR2 sequences are SEHNR and FQNEAQ (reference sequence). In DNA form, the CDR3 reads TGTGCCAGCAGCTTAGCGCGGGCAGAAAGCCACGAGCAGTACTTC. This encodes CASSLARAESHEQYF.

The CDR3 loop reads CASGQGAIFGYTF. In nucleotides, the CDR3 is TGTGCCAGTGGACAGGGGGCAATTTTTGGCTACACCTTC. The rearrangement links TRBV19 to TRBJ1-2, with 11 bases aligning to TRBD1. Germline CDR1 and CDR2: LNHDA and SQIVND (reference sequence). The CDR3 has 13 residues. V dropped 8 bases and J dropped 7; count of bases not matched to a gene: 6.

V and J are TRBV6-1 and TRBJ1-2; tentatively, D is TRBD1 (5 bases). Deletions cut 7 bases from V and 8 bases from J, with 14 bases between. CDR3 length: 12 residues. The germline gives CDR1 MNHNS, CDR2 SASEGT. CDR3 nucleotide sequence: TGTGCCAGCAAAAGGGGTTTAGACGGCTACACCTTC. Amino acids: CASKRGLDGYTF.

The V gene is TRBV5-6, the J gene TRBJ2-1, with D perhaps matching TRBD1 (6 bases). Between the trimmed V and J ends, which lost 4 bases and 8 bases, there was a span of 13 bases. Germline CDR1 is SGHDT and CDR2 is YYEEEE. CDR3 length equals 13 residues. The CDR3, as DNA: TGTGCCAGCAGCACGGGCAGGGGTGATGAGCAGTTCTTC. Encoded protein: CASSTGRGDEQFF. The full variable domain, with the rest looked up from reference TRBV5-6 and TRBJ2-1, is DAGVTQSPTHLIKTRGQQVTLRCSPKSGHDTVSWYQQALGQGPQFIFQYYEEEERQRGNFPDRFSGHQFPNYSSELNVNALLLGDSALYLCASSTGRGDEQFFGPGTRLTVL.

This clonotype was counted at least ten times. The chain employs TRBV7-8 and TRBJ1-2; D ambiguous. The CDR3 length is 15 residues. V was pared by 1 base and J by 4 bases, with 13 bases between. CDR1 and CDR2 from the germline V gene are SGHVS and FQNEAQ. The chain's CDR3 is CASSLGLYLGYGYTF. CDR3 bases: TGTGCCAGCAGCTTAGGCCTGTACCTAGGCTATGGCTACACCTTC.

The rearrangement joins TRBV28 to TRBJ1-2; D is unclear. There are 12 residues in the CDR3. Trimming left V 7 bases short and J 6 bases short, with 12 bases between. Germline values: CDR1 MDHEN, CDR2 SYDVKM. DNA for the CDR3: TGTGCCAGCACTAAGGGCGAGGATGGCTACACCTTC. This translates into CASTKGEDGYTF.

The V and J genes are TRBV29-1 and TRBJ2-2; maybe TRBD2 (7 bases). Per germline, CDR1 SQVTM and CDR2 ANQGSEA. There are 16 residues in the CDR3. V lost 2 bases, J lost 2 bases, and 15 bases lay in between. The DNA of the CDR3 is TGCAGCGTTGAAACCGGACAGCGGGGAAACACCGGGGAGCTGTTTTTT. It yields the protein CSVETGQRGNTGELFF.

The V gene is TRBV12-3 or TRBV12-4, the J gene TRBJ1-4; no firm D call. V was trimmed by 5 bases and J by 7 bases, leaving 8 bases between them. This CDR3 comprises 12 residues. The DNA for the CDR3 is TGTGCCAGCAGTCCCCCCAGTGAAAAACTGTTTTTT. Translated: CASSPPSEKLFF.

This clonotype appeared a few times. The V gene is TRBV20-1, the J gene TRBJ2-7, with 7 bases identical to TRBD1. Germline loops: CDR1 DFQATT, CDR2 SNEGSKA (reference sequence). After removal of 2 bases from V and 3 bases from J, the junction contained 4 bases not matched to a gene. CDR3 length: 13 amino acids. This chain's CDR3 is CSARTGAGYEQYF. The CDR3 bases are TGCAGTGCTAGAACAGGGGCCGGCTACGAGCAGTACTTC.

The sample holds a few counts of this clonotype. This sequence joins TRBV13 and TRBJ1-1; D is perhaps TRBD1 (5 bases). V lost 6 bases, J lost 0 bases, and 14 bases lay in between. Germline lookup yields CDR1 PRHDT and CDR2 FYEKMQ (reference sequence). The CDR3 length is 15 residues. The CDR3 here is CASRRWDGLNTEAFF. In DNA form, the CDR3 reads TGTGCCAGCAGGCGGTGGGACGGACTGAACACTGAAGCTTTCTTT.

This clonotype came up many times. The chain joins TRBV2 to TRBJ1-4; D unresolved. With 5 bases removed from V and 7 bases from J, the gap between germline ends came to 14 bases. Germline CDR1 is SNHLY and CDR2 is FYNNEI. The length of the CDR3 is 14 residues. The CDR3 DNA follows: TGTGCCAGCAGTACAGCGTTTGGGGTTGAAAAACTGTTTTTT. It specifies CASSTAFGVEKLFF.

V and J are TRBV15 and TRBJ2-7; D is uncertain. CDR1 and CDR2 from the germline V gene are LNHNV and YYDKDF (reference sequence). CDR3 length: 15 residues. V shed 1 base and J shed 3 bases, with 13 bases lying between them. CDR3 in amino acids: CATSRGHGPGYEQYF. The CDR3 DNA sequence: TGTGCCACCAGCAGAGGTCACGGGCCGGGCTACGAGCAGTACTTC.

This clonotype showed up just a few times. The chain joins TRBV12-3 or TRBV12-4 to TRBJ1-3; D gene ambiguous. The CDR3 is 17 residues long. The ends were cut back, 0 bases at V and 0 bases at J, with 12 bases in the middle. CDR3 sequence (DNA): TGTGCCAGCAGTTTAGCCCGGTTGGCAGTCTCTGGAAACACCATATATTTT. This translates into CASSLARLAVSGNTIYF.

This clonotype was observed a few times. This sequence joins TRBV4-1 and TRBJ1-2; possibly TRBD1 for D (5 bases). The germline V and J ends were trimmed by 5 bases and 4 bases, with 20 bases remaining between them. Germline V lookup: CDR1 MGHRA, CDR2 YSYEKL. CDR3 size: 16 residues. The chain's CDR3 is CASSFRGPAGGYGYTF. As DNA, the CDR3 is TGCGCCAGCAGCTTTCGAGGGCCGGCGGGGGGCTATGGCTACACCTTC.

There are many counts of this clonotype. J is TRBJ2-6 and V is TRBV28; the D call may be TRBD1 or TRBD2 (5 bases each). V was trimmed by 0 bases and J by 0 bases, leaving 9 bases between them. In germline, CDR1 is MDHEN, CDR2 SYDVKM. The CDR3 consists of 17 residues. The CDR3 region is CASSLWQGPSGANVLTF. The CDR3 DNA follows: TGTGCCAGCAGTTTATGGCAGGGACCCTCTGGGGCCAACGTCCTGACTTTC.

The rearrangement links TRBV6-1 to TRBJ2-5, with D perhaps TRBD1 (6 bases). Germline V gene data show CDR1 as MNHNS and CDR2 as SASEGT. The CDR3 length is 14 residues. Trimming pared 6 bases from V and 0 bases from J, leaving 11 bases between. This CDR3 is CASRPGTYQETQYF. The CDR3, as DNA: TGTGCCAGCAGGCCCGGGACATACCAAGAGACCCAGTACTTC.

This clonotype was recorded at least ten times. This chain links TRBV2 with TRBJ2-1; unclear D gene. Germline assignment: CDR1 SNHLY and CDR2 FYNNEI. The CDR3 runs 13 residues. V was trimmed by 4 bases and J by 5 bases, leaving 9 bases between them. The CDR3 loop is CASSVSRDNEQFF. For the CDR3, the DNA is TGTGCCAGCAGTGTTTCTAGGGACAATGAGCAGTTCTTC. The full variable domain, completed using reference TRBV2 and TRBJ2-1, is EPEVTQTPSHQVTQMGQEVILRCVPISNHLYFYWYRQILGQKVEFLVSFYNNEISEKSEIFDDQFSVERPDGSNFTLKIRSTKLEDSAMYFCASSVSRDNEQFFGPGTRLTVL.

This clonotype occurred many times. The V call is TRBV15, the J call TRBJ1-1; unclear D gene. V was cut by 3 bases and J by 1 base, with 12 bases left in between. Looked up from germline, CDR1 is LNHNV and CDR2 is YYDKDF (reference sequence). This CDR3 comprises 15 residues. CDR3 loop: CATSRPWTSNTEAFF. The CDR3 DNA reads as TGTGCCACCAGCAGGCCCTGGACGTCGAACACTGAAGCTTTCTTT.

The genes are TRBV6-1 and TRBJ1-1; the D gene is possibly TRBD1 (6 bases). V lost 3 bases, J lost 5 bases, and 10 bases lay in between. CDR3 length equals 13 residues. Germline CDR1 reads MNHNS; CDR2 reads SASEGT. Here the CDR3 DNA reads TGTGCCAGCAGTGAGAACCAGGGGACTGAAGCTTTCTTT. This gives the protein CASSENQGTEAFF.

The rearrangement joins TRBV5-1 to TRBJ2-7, with TRBD1 matching over 7 bases. The germline V gene has CDR1 SGHRS and CDR2 YFSETQ. This CDR3 is built from 14 residues. The junction had 10 bases not matched to a gene; V was cut back by 4 bases and J by 6 bases. CDR3 nucleotides: TGCGCCAGCAGCCCGAAAGAAGGGGGCCGCGAGCAGTACTTC. Protein: CASSPKEGGREQYF. The whole variable domain, remainder taken from reference TRBV5-1 and TRBJ2-7, is KAGVTQTPRYLIKTRGQQVTLSCSPISGHRSVSWYQQTPGQGLQFLFEYFSETQRNKGNFPGRFSGRQFSNSRSEMNVSTLELGDSALYLCASSPKEGGREQYFGPGTRLTVT.

As concerns this clonotype: One junction end does not reproduce the germline sequence, and a read error may be involved. The chain couples TRBV6-4 to TRBJ2-5; 11 bases line up with TRBD1. The germline V gene has CDR1 MRHNA and CDR2 SNTAGT. This CDR3 contains 13 residues. The CDR3 region is CTSRDRGEETQYF. The CDR3 DNA reads as TGTACCAGCAGGGACAGGGGGGAAGAGACCCAGTACTTC.

The V gene is TRBV6-1, the J gene TRBJ1-2; the match to TRBD1 covers 8 bases. V dropped 6 bases and J dropped 8; count of bases not matched to a gene: 11. CDR1 and CDR2 from the germline V gene are MNHNS and SASEGT. This CDR3 is 14 amino acids long. In DNA, the CDR3 is TGTGCCAGCAGCGTGACAGGGGTAGGGAGCGGCTACACCTTC. Its translation: CASSVTGVGSGYTF.

This chain uses TRBV28 with TRBJ1-4, with 8 bases that match TRBD1. CDR3 length: 14 residues. Germline CDR1 and CDR2: MDHEN and SYDVKM. After removal of 4 bases from V and 8 bases from J, the junction contained 6 bases not matched to a gene. The CDR3 here is CASSSIGQGEKLFF. DNA for the CDR3: TGTGCCAGCAGTTCGATAGGACAGGGAGAAAAACTGTTTTTT.

This clonotype showed up many times. The rearrangement links TRBV12-3 or TRBV12-4 to TRBJ1-2; D is unresolved. The CDR3 totals 15 residues. Trimming pared 5 bases from V and 3 bases from J, leaving 16 bases between. The CDR3 nucleotides are TGTGCCAGCAGTCCCCCGCTCGACATCGACTATGGCTACACCTTC. It encodes CASSPPLDIDYGYTF.

The chain has TRBV6-2 or TRBV6-3 and TRBJ1-6, with 7 nucleotides matching TRBD1. Trimming at V came to 6 bases and at J to 3 bases, leaving 8 bases not matched to a gene. The CDR3 runs 16 residues. CDR1 is MNHEY and CDR2 is SVGEGT in the germline V gene. The CDR3 is CASSSWGQFYNSPLHF. CDR3 nucleotide sequence: TGTGCCAGCAGCTCCTGGGGACAGTTCTATAATTCACCCCTCCACTTT.

This clonotype was seen repeatedly, ten times or more. V gene TRBV20-1 combines with J gene TRBJ1-4, with a tentative D call TRBD1 (6 bases). From germline, CDR1 is DFQATT and CDR2 SNEGSKA (reference sequence). V was clipped by 6 bases and J by 6 bases, with 11 bases between them. The CDR3 covers 12 residues. The CDR3 spells CSAPRTDEKLFF. In DNA form, the CDR3 reads TGCAGTGCCCCCAGGACAGATGAAAAACTGTTTTTT.

The V and J genes are TRBV7-9 and TRBJ1-5; no reliable D call. The CDR3 contains 12 residues. V lost 1 base and J lost 9, with 7 bases in between. Germline-derived CDR1 and CDR2 are SEHNR and FQNEAQ (reference sequence). The CDR3 DNA reads TGTGCCAGCAGCTTAGATGACCCGCCCCAGCATTTT. Encoded protein: CASSLDDPPQHF.